This T cell receptor (beta chain) appears in the sequencing data of a study of identical twins. This clonotype has more than one count but fewer than ten. Each cDNA held unique molecular identifiers, and template switching gave it a universal primer site. MiXCR, applied by TCRdb to the 5' RACE reads, yields one record per CDR3 protein. In the table there are around 220,000 distinct CDR3 sequences, 10% of which are singletons. Material: memory T cells sorted from blood. This clonotype was sampled from a man between 45 and 60 years old in good health.

In DNA form, the CDR3 reads TGTGCCAGCAGTTTTGTTAGGCACGGGGGTACCTACACCTTC. Its translation is CASSFVRHGGTYTF. The gene calls are TRBV28 and TRBJ1-2, with a tentative D call TRBD1 (5 bases). Germline V gives CDR1 MDHEN, CDR2 SYDVKM. The CDR3 length is 14 residues. With 3 bases removed from V and 10 bases from J, the gap between germline ends came to 18 bases.